Included here is one TCR beta chain sequence, with context. The antigen remains undetermined. The assay was immunoSEQ multiplex PCR, and TCRdb's table has in-frame clones only and misses some. The data contain 15,000 to 20,000 clones, roughly four fifths of them seen just once; the ten biggest clones take up approximately 6.8%. CDR3 size: 15 residues. Germline CDR1 and CDR2: MNHNY and SVGAGI (reference sequence). V was trimmed by 0 bases and J by 8 bases, leaving 16 bases between them. This sample was taken from a study of tumor-infiltrating lymphocytes in localized non-small cell lung cancer. At the level of the study: Tumor tissue and non-adjacent uninvolved lung came from each patient.

Study findings and constraints: Tumors had more T cell infiltration than uninvolved lung, per TCRbeta sequencing and CD3 counts. IM1 and IM2 tumors showed no difference in T-cell fraction. Tumor T-cell fraction from TCR sequencing was not associated with recurrence-free survival (p = 0.61).

The receptor comes from a human donor with non-small cell lung cancer. Sequenced: lung tumor tissue. The chain carries TRBV6-6 and TRBJ1-1; possibly TRBD1 for D (5 bases). The CDR3 reads CASSYSEGLSSEAFF. Written as DNA, the CDR3 is TGTGCCAGCAGTTACTCGGAGGGGCTTTCTTCCGAAGCTTTCTTT.